This TCR beta chain was recorded in a study of T cell responses to AZD1222 COVID-19 vaccine. Whole-study findings and limits: Only five or six AZD1222 recipients were seropositive at baseline. Within unmutated variant regions lay the reported targets of nearly half of spike-specific TCRs. After the peak T cell response, and only then, were repertoires sampled. CD4 TCRs associated with vaccination spanned spike, dominating at 160-218 and 743-854.

Clones were sequenced by immunoSEQ multiplex PCR, and TCRdb holds only the in-frame ones, with some missing. Recorded for this sample: about 140,000 clones. A remark on this clone: The target antigen is unknown.

V was pared by 4 bases and J by 2 bases, with 9 bases between. The CDR3 consists of 13 residues. Germline CDR1 is SGHTS and CDR2 is YDEGEE. The TCR sequence derives from an adult in good health. Sequencing used peripheral blood. This chain connects TRBV5-8 to TRBJ1-2; no clear D gene. The CDR3 coding sequence is TGTGCCAGCAGCCACCGGGGAAACTATGGCTACACCTTC. This sequence encodes CASSHRGNYGYTF.